This T cell receptor beta chain was obtained from a study of blood T cell repertoires in COVID-19. Profiling relied on immunoSEQ multiplex PCR, and the TCRdb table lists in-frame clones only, not all of them. The sample consists of 200,000 to 250,000 clones, around 88% of them appearing once. Losses at the gene ends were 4 bases for V and 2 bases for J; bases not matched to a gene: 18. Germline assignment: CDR1 SGHTA and CDR2 FQGNSA. This CDR3 spans 22 amino acids. The sequenced sample was peripheral blood. The rearrangement links TRBV7-2 to TRBJ2-2, with 14 bases that match TRBD2. The TCR originated in a woman aged 25 to 45 with COVID-19, enrolled during active disease. CDR3: CASSSARWGLAGVSLNTGELFF. For the CDR3, the DNA is TGTGCCAGCAGCTCAGCCCGATGGGGACTAGCGGGAGTCTCCCTAAACACCGGGGAGCTGTTTTTT.